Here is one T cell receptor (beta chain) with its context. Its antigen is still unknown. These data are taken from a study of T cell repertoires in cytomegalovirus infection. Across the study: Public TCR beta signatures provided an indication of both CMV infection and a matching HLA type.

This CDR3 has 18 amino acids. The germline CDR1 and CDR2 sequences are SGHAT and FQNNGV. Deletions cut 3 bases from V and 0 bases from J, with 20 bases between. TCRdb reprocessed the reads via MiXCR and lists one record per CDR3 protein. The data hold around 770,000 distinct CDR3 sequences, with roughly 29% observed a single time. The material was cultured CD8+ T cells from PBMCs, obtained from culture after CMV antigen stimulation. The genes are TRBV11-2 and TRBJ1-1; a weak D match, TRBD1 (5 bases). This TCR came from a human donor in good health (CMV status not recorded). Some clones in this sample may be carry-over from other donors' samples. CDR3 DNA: TGTGCCAGCAGCTTTCGAATATCGTGGGGGGGGATGAACACTGAAGCTTTCTTT. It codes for CASSFRISWGGMNTEAFF.